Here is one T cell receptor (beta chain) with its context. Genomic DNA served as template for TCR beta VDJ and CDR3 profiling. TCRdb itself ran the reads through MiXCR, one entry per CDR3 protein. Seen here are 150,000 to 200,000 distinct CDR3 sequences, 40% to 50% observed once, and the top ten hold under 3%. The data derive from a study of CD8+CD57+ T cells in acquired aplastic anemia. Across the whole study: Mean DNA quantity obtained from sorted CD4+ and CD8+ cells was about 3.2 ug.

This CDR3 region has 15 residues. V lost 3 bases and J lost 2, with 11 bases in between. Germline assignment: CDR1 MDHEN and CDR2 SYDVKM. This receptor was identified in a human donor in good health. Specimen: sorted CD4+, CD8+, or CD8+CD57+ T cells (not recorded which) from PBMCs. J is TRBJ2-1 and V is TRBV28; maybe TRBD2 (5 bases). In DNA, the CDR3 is TGTGCCAGCAGTTTCAGTGGGCGGGCCTACAATGAGCAGTTCTTC. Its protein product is CASSFSGRAYNEQFF.